This T cell receptor beta chain was profiled in a study of Graves' ophthalmopathy and Graves' hyperthyroidism. This CDR3 region has 17 residues. The germline gives CDR1 DFQATT, CDR2 SNEGSKA (reference sequence). After removal of 1 base from V and 0 bases from J, the junction contained 9 bases not matched to a gene. Transcripts of RNA were the source for amplifying TCR beta CDR3 regions. HTBI primers were used in a first-round RT-PCR, which preceded a second-round multiplex PCR. TCRdb fed the multiplex PCR reads into MiXCR, producing one record per CDR3 protein. The profile shows over a million distinct CDR3 sequences, roughly two fifths of them singletons. Study-wide points: Ophthalmopathy versus stable hyperthyroidism: 13-signature model gave around 86% sensitivity, roughly 81% specificity. In blood appeared most of the expanded thyroid clonotypes whose frequency exceeded 0.001.

This clonotype was detected only a few times. Its specificity is not known. Sequencing was carried out using peripheral blood or thyroid tissue (not recorded which). The chain carries TRBV20-1 and TRBJ2-7, with 10 bases aligning to TRBD1. This receptor was identified in an adult man with Graves' hyperthyroidism. The CDR3 region is CSARGGGRDRGSYEQYF. In nucleotides, the CDR3 is TGCAGTGCTAGAGGCGGTGGGAGGGACAGGGGCTCCTACGAGCAGTACTTC.